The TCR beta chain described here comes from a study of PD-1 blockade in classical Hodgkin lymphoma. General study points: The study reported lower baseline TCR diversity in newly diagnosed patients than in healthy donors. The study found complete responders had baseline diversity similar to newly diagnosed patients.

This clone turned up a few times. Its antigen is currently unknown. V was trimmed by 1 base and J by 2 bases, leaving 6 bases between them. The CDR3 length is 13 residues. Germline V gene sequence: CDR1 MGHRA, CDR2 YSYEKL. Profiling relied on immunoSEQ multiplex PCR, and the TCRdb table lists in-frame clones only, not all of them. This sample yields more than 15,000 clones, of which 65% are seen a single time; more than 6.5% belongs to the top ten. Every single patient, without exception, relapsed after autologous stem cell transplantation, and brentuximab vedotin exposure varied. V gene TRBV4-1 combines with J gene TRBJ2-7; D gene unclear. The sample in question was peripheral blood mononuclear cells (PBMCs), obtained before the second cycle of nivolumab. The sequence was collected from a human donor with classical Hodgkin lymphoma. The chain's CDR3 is CASSQVVTYEQYF. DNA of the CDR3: TGCGCCAGCAGCCAAGTCGTGACCTACGAGCAGTACTTC.